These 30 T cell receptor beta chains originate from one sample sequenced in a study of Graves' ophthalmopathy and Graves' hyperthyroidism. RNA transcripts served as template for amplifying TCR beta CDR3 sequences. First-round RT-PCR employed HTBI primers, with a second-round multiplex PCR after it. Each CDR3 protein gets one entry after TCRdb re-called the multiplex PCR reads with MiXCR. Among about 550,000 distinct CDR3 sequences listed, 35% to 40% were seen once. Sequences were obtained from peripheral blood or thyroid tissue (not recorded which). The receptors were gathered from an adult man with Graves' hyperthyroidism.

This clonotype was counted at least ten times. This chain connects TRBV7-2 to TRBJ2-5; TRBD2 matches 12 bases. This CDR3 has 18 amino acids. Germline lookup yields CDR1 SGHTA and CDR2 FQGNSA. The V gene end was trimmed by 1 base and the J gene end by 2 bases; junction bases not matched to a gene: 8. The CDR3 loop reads CASSLGLAGATTQETQYF. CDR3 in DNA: TGTGCCAGCAGCTTAGGACTAGCGGGGGCAACTACTCAAGAGACCCAGTACTTC.

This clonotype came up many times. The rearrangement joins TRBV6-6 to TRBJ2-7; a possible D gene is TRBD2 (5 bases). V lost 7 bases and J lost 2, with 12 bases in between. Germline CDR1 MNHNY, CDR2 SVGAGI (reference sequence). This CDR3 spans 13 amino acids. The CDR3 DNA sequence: TGTGCCAGCACCCCACAGAGGGCCTACGAGCAGTACTTC. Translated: CASTPQRAYEQYF.

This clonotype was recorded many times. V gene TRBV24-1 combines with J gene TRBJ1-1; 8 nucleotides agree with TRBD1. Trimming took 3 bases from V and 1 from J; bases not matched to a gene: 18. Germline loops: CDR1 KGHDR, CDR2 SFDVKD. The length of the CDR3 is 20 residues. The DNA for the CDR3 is TGTGCCACCAGTGATACATATTTTGGGCCGCCCGGGACAGGGAACACTGAAGCTTTCTTT. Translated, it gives CATSDTYFGPPGTGNTEAFF.

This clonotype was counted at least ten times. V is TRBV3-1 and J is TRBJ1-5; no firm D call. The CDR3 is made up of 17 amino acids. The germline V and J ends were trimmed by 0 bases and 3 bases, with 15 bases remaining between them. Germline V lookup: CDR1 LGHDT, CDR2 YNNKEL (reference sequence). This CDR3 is CASSQDPLDGPNQPQHF. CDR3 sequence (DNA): TGTGCCAGCAGCCAAGACCCTTTGGACGGACCCAATCAGCCCCAGCATTTT.

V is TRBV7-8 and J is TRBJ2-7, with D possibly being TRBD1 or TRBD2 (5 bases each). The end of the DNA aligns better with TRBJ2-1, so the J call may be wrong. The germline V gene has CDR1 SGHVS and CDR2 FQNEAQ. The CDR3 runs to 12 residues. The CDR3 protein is CASSSPGTEQFF. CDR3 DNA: TGTGCCAGCAGCTCACCCGGGACTGAGCAGTTCTTC.

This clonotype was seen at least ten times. CDR3 bases: TGTGCCAGAAGCAGGGGAAGAGACGGCTCTGGAAACACCATATATTTT. This encodes CARSRGRDGSGNTIYF. V gene TRBV19 combines with J gene TRBJ1-3; tentatively, D is TRBD1 (6 bases). V was trimmed by 9 bases and J by 0 bases, leaving 18 bases between them. Germline V lookup: CDR1 LNHDA, CDR2 SQIVND (reference sequence). The CDR3 has 16 amino acids.

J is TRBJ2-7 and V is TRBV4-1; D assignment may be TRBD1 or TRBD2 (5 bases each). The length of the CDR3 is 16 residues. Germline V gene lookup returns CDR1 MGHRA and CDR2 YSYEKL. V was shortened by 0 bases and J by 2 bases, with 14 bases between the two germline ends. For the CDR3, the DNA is TGCGCCAGCAGCCAAGACGGGGCGGATTCCACCTACGAGCAGTACTTC. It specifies CASSQDGADSTYEQYF.

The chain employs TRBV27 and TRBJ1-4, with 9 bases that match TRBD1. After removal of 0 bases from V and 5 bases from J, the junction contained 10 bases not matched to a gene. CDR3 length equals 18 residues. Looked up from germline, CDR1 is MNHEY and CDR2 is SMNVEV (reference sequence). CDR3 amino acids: CASSLSVPGQGENEKLFF. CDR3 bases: TGTGCCAGCAGTTTATCGGTCCCGGGACAGGGAGAGAATGAAAAACTGTTTTTT.

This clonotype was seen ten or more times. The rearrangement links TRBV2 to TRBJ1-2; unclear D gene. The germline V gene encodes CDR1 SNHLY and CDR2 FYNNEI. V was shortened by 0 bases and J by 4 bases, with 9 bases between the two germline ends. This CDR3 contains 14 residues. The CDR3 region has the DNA TGTGCCAGCAGTGAAGCTCTGGGGTTCTATGGCTACACCTTC. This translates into CASSEALGFYGYTF.

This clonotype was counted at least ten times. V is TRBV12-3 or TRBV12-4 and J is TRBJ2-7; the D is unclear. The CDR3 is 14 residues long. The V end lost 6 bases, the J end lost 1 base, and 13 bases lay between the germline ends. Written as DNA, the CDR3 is TGTGCCAGCAGCCATGTCGGACCTTCCTACGAGCAGTACTTC. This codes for CASSHVGPSYEQYF.

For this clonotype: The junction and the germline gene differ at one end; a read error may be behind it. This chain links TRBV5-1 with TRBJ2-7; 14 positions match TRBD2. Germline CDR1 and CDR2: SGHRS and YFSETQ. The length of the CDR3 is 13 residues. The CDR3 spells CASSLDATSGGAF. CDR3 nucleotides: TGCGCCAGCAGCTTGGATGCGACTAGCGGGGGGGCCTTC. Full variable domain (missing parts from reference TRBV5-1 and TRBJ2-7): KAGVTQTPRYLIKTRGQQVTLSCSPISGHRSVSWYQQTPGQGLQFLFEYFSETQRNKGNFPGRFSGRQFSNSRSEMNVSTLELGDSALYLCASSLDATSGGAFGPGTRLTVT.

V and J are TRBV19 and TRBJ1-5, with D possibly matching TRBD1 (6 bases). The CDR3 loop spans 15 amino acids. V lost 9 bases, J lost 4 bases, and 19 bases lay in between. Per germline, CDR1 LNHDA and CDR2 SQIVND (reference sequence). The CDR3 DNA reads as TGTGCCAGCTCCAACCGGGGGGCTGGGAATCAGCCCCAGCATTTT. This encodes CASSNRGAGNQPQHF.

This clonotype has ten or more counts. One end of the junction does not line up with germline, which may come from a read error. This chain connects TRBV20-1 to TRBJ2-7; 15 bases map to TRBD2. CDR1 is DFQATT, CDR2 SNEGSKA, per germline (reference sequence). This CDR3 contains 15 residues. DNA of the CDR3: TGCAGTGCCAGAGGGACTAGCGGGGGGACCTACGAGCAGTACTTC. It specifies CSARGTSGGTYEQYF.

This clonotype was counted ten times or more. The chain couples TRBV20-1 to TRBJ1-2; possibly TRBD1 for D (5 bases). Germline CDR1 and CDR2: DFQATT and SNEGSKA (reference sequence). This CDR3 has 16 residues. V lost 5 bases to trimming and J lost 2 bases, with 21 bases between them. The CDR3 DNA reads TGCAGTGCTTCCCACCCCTCGACAGAAGGGAACTATGGCTACACCTTC. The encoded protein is CSASHPSTEGNYGYTF.

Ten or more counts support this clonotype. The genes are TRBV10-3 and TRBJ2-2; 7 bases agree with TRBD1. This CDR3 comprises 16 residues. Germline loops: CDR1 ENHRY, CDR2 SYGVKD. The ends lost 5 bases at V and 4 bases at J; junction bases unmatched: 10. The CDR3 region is CAISPTRDSGTGELFF. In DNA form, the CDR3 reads TGTGCCATCAGTCCAACCCGGGACAGCGGCACCGGGGAGCTGTTTTTT.

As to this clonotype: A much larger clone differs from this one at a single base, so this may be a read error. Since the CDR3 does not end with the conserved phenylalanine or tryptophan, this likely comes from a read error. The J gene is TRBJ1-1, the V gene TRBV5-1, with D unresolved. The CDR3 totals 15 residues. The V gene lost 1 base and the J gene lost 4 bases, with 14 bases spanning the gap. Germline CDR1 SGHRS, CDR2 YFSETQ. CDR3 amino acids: CASSLQAGRGTEAFS. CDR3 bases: TGCGCCAGCAGCTTGCAGGCAGGTCGTGGCACTGAAGCTTTCTCT.

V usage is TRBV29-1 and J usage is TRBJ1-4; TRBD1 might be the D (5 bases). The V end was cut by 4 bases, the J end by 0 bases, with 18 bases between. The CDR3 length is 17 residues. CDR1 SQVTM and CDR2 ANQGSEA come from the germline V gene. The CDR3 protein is CSVVGPVGRATNEKLFF. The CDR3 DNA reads TGCAGCGTTGTGGGGCCGGTTGGGCGAGCAACTAATGAAAAACTGTTTTTT.

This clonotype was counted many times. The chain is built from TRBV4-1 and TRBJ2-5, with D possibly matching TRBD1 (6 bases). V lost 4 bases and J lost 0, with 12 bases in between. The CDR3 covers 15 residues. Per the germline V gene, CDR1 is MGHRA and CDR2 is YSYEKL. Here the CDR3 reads CASSRERGNQETQYF. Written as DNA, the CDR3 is TGCGCCAGCAGCCGAGAAAGGGGGAACCAAGAGACCCAGTACTTC.

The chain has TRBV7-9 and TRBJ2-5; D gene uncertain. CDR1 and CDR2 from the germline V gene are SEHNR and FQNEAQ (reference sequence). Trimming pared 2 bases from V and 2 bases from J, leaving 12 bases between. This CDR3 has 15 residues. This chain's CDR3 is CASSLQDAPQETQYF. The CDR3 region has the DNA TGTGCCAGCAGCTTACAGGACGCTCCTCAAGAGACCCAGTACTTC. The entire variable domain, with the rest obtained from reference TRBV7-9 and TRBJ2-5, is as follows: DTGVSQNPRHKITKRGQNVTFRCDPISEHNRLYWYRQTLGQGPEFLTYFQNEAQLEKSRLLSDRFSAERPKGSFSTLEIQRTEQGDSAMYLCASSLQDAPQETQYFGPGTRLLVL.

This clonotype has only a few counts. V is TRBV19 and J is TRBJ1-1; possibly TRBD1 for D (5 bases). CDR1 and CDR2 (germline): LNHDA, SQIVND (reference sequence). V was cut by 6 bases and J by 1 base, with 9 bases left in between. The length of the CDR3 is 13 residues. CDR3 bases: TGTGCCAGTAGCAGGGTAACGAACACTGAAGCTTTCTTT. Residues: CASSRVTNTEAFF.

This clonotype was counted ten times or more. The CDR3 sequence: CSAGQNQETQYF. CDR3 in DNA: TGCAGTGCGGGACAGAATCAAGAGACCCAGTACTTC. This chain uses TRBV20-1 with TRBJ2-5, with 7 positions matching TRBD1. J was trimmed by 2 bases and V by 6 bases; bases with no gene match: 3. In germline, CDR1 is DFQATT, CDR2 SNEGSKA (reference sequence). This CDR3 comprises 12 residues.

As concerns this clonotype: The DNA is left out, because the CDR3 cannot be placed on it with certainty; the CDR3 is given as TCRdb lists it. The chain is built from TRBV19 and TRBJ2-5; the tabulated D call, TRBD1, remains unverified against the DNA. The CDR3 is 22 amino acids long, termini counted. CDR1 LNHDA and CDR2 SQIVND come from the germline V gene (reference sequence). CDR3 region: CASMSGDSYGYTFGGIQETQYF.

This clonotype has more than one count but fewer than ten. The CDR3 sequence is CASSGGTRSEKLFF. In DNA, the CDR3 is TGTGCCAGCAGTGGAGGGACAAGGAGTGAAAAACTGTTTTTT. V is TRBV6-1 and J is TRBJ1-4; the D gene is possibly TRBD1 (6 bases). CDR3 length: 14 residues. Germline CDR1 is MNHNS and CDR2 is SASEGT. Trimming left V 4 bases short and J 7 bases short, with 13 bases between.

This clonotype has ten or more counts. The DNA of the CDR3 is TGTGCCAGCAGCTTGATAGGACAATGGGCATGGGAAGCTTTCTTT. As protein: CASSLIGQWAWEAFF. The chain uses TRBV5-8 and TRBJ1-1; tentative D call: TRBD1 (5 bases). V lost 1 base to trimming and J lost 8 bases, with 18 bases between them. The germline V gene has CDR1 SGHTS and CDR2 YDEGEE. The CDR3 spans 15 residues.

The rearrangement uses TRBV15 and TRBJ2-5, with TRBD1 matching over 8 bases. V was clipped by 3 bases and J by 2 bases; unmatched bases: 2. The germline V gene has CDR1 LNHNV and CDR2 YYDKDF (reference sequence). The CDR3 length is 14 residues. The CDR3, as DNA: TGTGCCACCAGCAGGGACAGGGCGCAAGAGACCCAGTACTTC. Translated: CATSRDRAQETQYF.

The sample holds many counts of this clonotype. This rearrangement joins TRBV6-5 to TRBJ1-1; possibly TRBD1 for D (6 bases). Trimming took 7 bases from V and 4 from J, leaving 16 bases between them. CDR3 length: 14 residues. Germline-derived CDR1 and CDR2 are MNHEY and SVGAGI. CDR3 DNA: TGTGCCAGCAACGGTCAGGGGATGATCACTGAAGCTTTCTTT. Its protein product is CASNGQGMITEAFF.

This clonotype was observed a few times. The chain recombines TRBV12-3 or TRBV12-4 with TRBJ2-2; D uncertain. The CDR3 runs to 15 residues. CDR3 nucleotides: TGTGCTAGTGGTTTGTGGTTAGTGAACACCGGGGAGCTGTTTTTT. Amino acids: CASGLWLVNTGELFF.

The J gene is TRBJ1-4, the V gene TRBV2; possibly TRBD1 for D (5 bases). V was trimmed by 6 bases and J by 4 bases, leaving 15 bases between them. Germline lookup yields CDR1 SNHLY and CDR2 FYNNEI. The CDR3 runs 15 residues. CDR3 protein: CASRTPGRYNEKLFF. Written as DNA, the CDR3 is TGTGCCAGCAGGACACCGGGACGGTATAATGAAAAACTGTTTTTT.

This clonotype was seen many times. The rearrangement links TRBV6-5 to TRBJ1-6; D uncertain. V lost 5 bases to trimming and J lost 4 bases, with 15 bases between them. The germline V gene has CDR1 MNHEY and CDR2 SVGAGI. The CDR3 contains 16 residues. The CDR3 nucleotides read TGTGCCAGCAGTCACGGGGTGGGCAGATATAATTCACCCCTCCACTTT. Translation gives CASSHGVGRYNSPLHF.

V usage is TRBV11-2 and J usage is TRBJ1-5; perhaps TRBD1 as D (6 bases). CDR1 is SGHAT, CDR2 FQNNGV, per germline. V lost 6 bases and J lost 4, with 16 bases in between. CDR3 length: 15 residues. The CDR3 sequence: CASRSGHPRNQPQHF. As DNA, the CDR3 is TGTGCCAGCAGATCGGGACACCCGAGAAATCAGCCCCAGCATTTT.